Following are 31 T cell receptor beta chains from one sample sequenced in a study of STAT5B mutations in CD4+ large granular lymphocyte leukemia. Method: immunoSEQ multiplex PCR; TCRdb's copy keeps in-frame clones and lacks some. The sample gives 34,000 or so clones, approximately 86% of which show up once; around 4.4% is in the top ten. The sequencing input was CD4+ T cells from blood buffy coats. These receptors were collected from a human donor in good health.

This chain joins TRBV6-1 and TRBJ2-1; D gene unclear. The CDR3 has 15 amino acids. The germline CDR1 and CDR2 sequences are MNHNS and SASEGT. The V end was cut by 0 bases, the J end by 5 bases, with 11 bases between. CDR3 protein: CASSEARSRDNEQFF. In DNA, the CDR3 is TGTGCCAGCAGTGAAGCGCGGTCCCGGGACAATGAGCAGTTCTTC.

The rearrangement uses TRBV25-1 and TRBJ2-1, with D perhaps TRBD2 (6 bases). The CDR3 length is 16 residues. Germline V gene sequence: CDR1 MGHDK, CDR2 SYGVNS. V was cut by 2 bases and J by 7 bases, with 18 bases left in between. CDR3 in amino acids: CASSEGGTLGRNEQFF. The DNA for the CDR3 is TGTGCCAGCAGTGAAGGCGGGACCCTCGGCAGGAATGAGCAGTTCTTC.

This clone showed up just once. The CDR3 reads CASSLDRGGTQYF. In DNA form, the CDR3 reads TGTGCCAGCAGCTTGGACAGGGGGGGGACCCAGTACTTC. The chain recombines TRBV7-9 with TRBJ2-5; 10 bases align to TRBD1. Germline V lookup: CDR1 SEHNR, CDR2 FQNEAQ (reference sequence). With 3 bases clipped from V and 7 bases from J, the junction kept 2 bases outside the gene matches. This CDR3 is 13 amino acids long. The full variable domain, completed using reference TRBV7-9 and TRBJ2-5, is DTGVSQNPRHKITKRGQNVTFRCDPISEHNRLYWYRQTLGQGPEFLTYFQNEAQLEKSRLLSDRFSAERPKGSFSTLEIQRTEQGDSAMYLCASSLDRGGTQYFGPGTRLLVL.

The V and J genes are TRBV25-1 and TRBJ2-2, with 10 bases lining up with TRBD2. J was trimmed by 6 bases and V by 4 bases; bases with no gene match: 11. This CDR3 contains 17 residues. Germline CDR1 reads MGHDK; CDR2 reads SYGVNS. CDR3 sequence: CASSAHRLAGGAGELFF. Here the CDR3 DNA reads TGTGCCAGCAGTGCCCACAGACTAGCGGGTGGAGCCGGGGAGCTGTTTTTT.

V and J are TRBV6-1 and TRBJ1-5; D gene unclear. V lost 4 bases and J lost 4, with 8 bases in between. The germline CDR1 and CDR2 sequences are MNHNS and SASEGT. CDR3 length: 13 amino acids. The CDR3 DNA is TGTGCCAGCAGTGGAACCAATAATCAGCCCCAGCATTTT. Translating it yields CASSGTNNQPQHF.

The J gene is TRBJ2-7, the V gene TRBV5-5, with 8 bases that match TRBD2. Trimming took 0 bases from V and 4 from J; bases not matched to a gene: 12. CDR1 SGHKS and CDR2 YYEKEE come from the germline V gene (reference sequence). The CDR3 runs to 17 residues. The CDR3 nucleotides are TGTGCCAGCAGCTTGGCTTTAGCGGGGAGTAGACCGTACGAGCAGTACTTC. As protein: CASSLALAGSRPYEQYF. The complete variable domain, with remaining parts taken from reference TRBV5-5 and TRBJ2-7, reads DAGVTQSPTHLIKTRGQQVTLRCSPISGHKSVSWYQQVLGQGPQFIFQYYEKEERGRGNFPDRFSARQFPNYSSELNVNALLLGDSALYLCASSLALAGSRPYEQYFGPGTRLTVT.

This clone has a handful of counts. The chain has TRBV4-1 and TRBJ1-2; TRBD1 agrees at 11 bases. CDR1 MGHRA and CDR2 YSYEKL come from the germline V gene. V lost 0 bases, J lost 7 bases, and 4 bases stayed unmatched. CDR3 length equals 15 residues. The CDR3 nucleotides are TGCGCCAGCAGCCAAGAGGACAGGGGGCAAGGTGGCTACACCTTC. As protein: CASSQEDRGQGGYTF.

V is TRBV2 and J is TRBJ2-4; tentatively, D is TRBD2 (5 bases). Trimming removed 8 bases from V and 1 base from J, with 18 bases in between. CDR3 length equals 16 residues. The germline V gene encodes CDR1 SNHLY and CDR2 FYNNEI. CDR3 sequence: CASGGRGSKAKNIQYF. As DNA, the CDR3 is TGTGCCAGCGGCGGGCGAGGGAGTAAGGCCAAAAACATTCAGTACTTC.

The chain joins TRBV5-1 to TRBJ2-5, with D perhaps given as TRBD1 or TRBD2 (5 bases each). Deletions cut 0 bases from V and 2 bases from J, with 5 bases between. Germline values: CDR1 SGHRS, CDR2 YFSETQ. This CDR3 is built from 13 residues. The CDR3 protein is CASSLGGQETQYF. In nucleotides, the CDR3 is TGCGCCAGCAGCTTGGGGGGGCAAGAGACCCAGTACTTC.

The rearrangement links TRBV9 to TRBJ1-1; no reliable D call. V lost 3 bases to trimming and J lost 2 bases, with 20 bases between them. The CDR3 extends over 17 amino acids. Germline CDR1 reads SGDLS; CDR2 reads YYNGEE. CDR3 nucleotide sequence: TGTGCCAGCAGCGGTCGACTGGATGAGGTCCCAAACACTGAAGCTTTCTTT. It yields the protein CASSGRLDEVPNTEAFF.

The gene calls are TRBV4-2 and TRBJ1-2; D is unresolved. Deletions cut 0 bases from V and 3 bases from J, with 11 bases between. The CDR3 length is 15 residues. Germline lookup yields CDR1 LGHNA and CDR2 YNFKEQ. In DNA, the CDR3 is TGTGCCAGCAGCCAAGATGGTCAGAATGACTATGGCTACACCTTC. This sequence encodes CASSQDGQNDYGYTF.

V gene TRBV29-1 combines with J gene TRBJ2-7; 14 bases are shared with TRBD2. This CDR3 region has 17 residues. With V trimmed by 4 bases and J by 6 bases, 14 bases remained unmatched. Looked up from germline, CDR1 is SQVTM and CDR2 is ANQGSEA. CDR3 nucleotides: TGCAGCGTTGTATTTGGGACTAGCGGGAGTCCATTTGGCGAGCAGTACTTC. Protein sequence: CSVVFGTSGSPFGEQYF.

The chain carries TRBV19 and TRBJ1-4, with D perhaps TRBD1 (5 bases). V was shortened by 4 bases and J by 2 bases, with 8 bases between the two germline ends. The CDR3 has 14 residues. Germline-derived CDR1 and CDR2 are LNHDA and SQIVND (reference sequence). The CDR3 DNA is TGTGCCAGTAGTACAGGGCGGACTAATGAAAAACTGTTTTTT. Amino acid sequence: CASSTGRTNEKLFF.

This sequence joins TRBV7-9 and TRBJ2-1, with unresolved D. Trimming left V 4 bases short and J 6 bases short, with 16 bases between. CDR3 length: 15 amino acids. Germline CDR1 is SEHNR and CDR2 is FQNEAQ (reference sequence). The CDR3 reads CASSSPVKPGNEQFF. CDR3 nucleotide sequence: TGTGCCAGCAGCTCCCCGGTCAAACCGGGCAATGAGCAGTTCTTC. Full variable domain (rest looked up from reference TRBV7-9 and TRBJ2-1): DTGVSQNPRHKITKRGQNVTFRCDPISEHNRLYWYRQTLGQGPEFLTYFQNEAQLEKSRLLSDRFSAERPKGSFSTLEIQRTEQGDSAMYLCASSSPVKPGNEQFFGPGTRLTVL.

This chain joins TRBV7-2 and TRBJ2-5, with D maybe TRBD1 (5 bases). This CDR3 has 14 amino acids. Looked up from germline, CDR1 is SGHTA and CDR2 is FQGNSA. V was shortened by 2 bases and J by 2 bases, with 9 bases between the two germline ends. As DNA, the CDR3 is TGTGCCAGCAGCTTATACAGGCAGCAAGAGACCCAGTACTTC. It specifies CASSLYRQQETQYF.

The chain recombines TRBV9 with TRBJ2-3; the D gene could be TRBD1 or TRBD2 (5 bases each). The CDR3 spans 14 residues. The V end lost 3 bases, the J end lost 4 bases, and 12 bases lay between the germline ends. CDR1 is SGDLS and CDR2 is YYNGEE in the germline V gene. The CDR3 DNA reads TGTGCCAGCAGCGGGGGTAGGGGACCAGATACGCAGTATTTT. As protein: CASSGGRGPDTQYF.

This clone was counted a few times. The V call is TRBV19, the J call TRBJ1-5; maybe TRBD1 (5 bases). The V and J ends lost 3 bases and 1 base respectively, with 10 bases between them. Germline assignment: CDR1 LNHDA and CDR2 SQIVND (reference sequence). The CDR3 covers 15 residues. CDR3 nucleotide sequence: TGTGCCAGTAGTATTGGGGGGGGAAGCAATCAGCCCCAGCATTTT. It is translated as CASSIGGGSNQPQHF. Full variable domain (outside the CDR3, taken from reference TRBV19 and TRBJ1-5): DGGITQSPKYLFRKEGQNVTLSCEQNLNHDAMYWYRQDPGQGLRLIYYSQIVNDFQKGDIAEGYSVSREKKESFPLTVTSAQKNPTAFYLCASSIGGGSNQPQHFGDGTRLSIL.

This chain links TRBV5-6 with TRBJ2-3; the match to TRBD2 covers 9 bases. This CDR3 is built from 19 residues. The germline V gene has CDR1 SGHDT and CDR2 YYEEEE. The V segment lost 0 bases and the J segment 1 base; nucleotides outside the gene matches: 12. DNA for the CDR3: TGTGCCAGCAGCTTGGAGCGAATAGCGGGAGTAAGAGGCACAGATACGCAGTATTTT. Its protein is CASSLERIAGVRGTDTQYF.

The rearrangement links TRBV7-2 to TRBJ1-2; 9 bases align to TRBD1. The CDR3 loop spans 17 amino acids. V lost 5 bases to trimming and J lost 8 bases; unmatched junction nucleotides: 18. Germline V gene sequence: CDR1 SGHTA, CDR2 FQGNSA. The CDR3 is CASSRLQFVGQGGGYTF. The CDR3 region has the DNA TGTGCCAGCAGCCGCTTACAGTTTGTGGGACAGGGCGGGGGCTACACCTTC.

CDR3 in DNA: TGTGCCAGCAGCAATCAGGGCGGGAGCGAGCAGTACTTC. Translating it yields CASSNQGGSEQYF. This chain uses TRBV7-2 with TRBJ2-7; 7 bases are a match to TRBD2. V dropped 5 bases and J dropped 6; count of bases not matched to a gene: 7. The CDR3 loop spans 13 amino acids. Germline V gene lookup returns CDR1 SGHTA and CDR2 FQGNSA. Based on the CDR3 plus reference TRBV7-2 and TRBJ2-7, the full variable domain is GAGVSQSPSNKVTEKGKDVELRCDPISGHTALYWYRQSLGQGLEFLIYFQGNSAPDKSGLPSDRFSAERTGGSVSTLTIQRTQQEDSAVYLCASSNQGGSEQYFGPGTRLTVT.

This clone turned up a few times. The V and J genes are TRBV2 and TRBJ1-2, with D perhaps TRBD1 (6 bases). The CDR3 is 16 amino acids. The germline CDR1 and CDR2 sequences are SNHLY and FYNNEI. Trimming pared 2 bases from V and 0 bases from J, leaving 13 bases between. CDR3 residues: CASSETRGSSNYGYTF. The CDR3, as DNA: TGTGCCAGCAGTGAAACCAGGGGCTCTTCTAACTATGGCTACACCTTC.

This chain joins TRBV5-1 and TRBJ2-4; perhaps D is TRBD1 or TRBD2 (5 bases each). Germline V gene data show CDR1 as SGHRS and CDR2 as YFSETQ. The CDR3 sequence is 15 residues long. V lost 0 bases and J 9 bases, leaving 16 bases between the germline ends. CDR3 bases: TGCGCCAGCAGCTTGGCCTTCGGGGAAAGGGGCATTCAGTACTTC. It translates to CASSLAFGERGIQYF.

This clone was seen only a few times. The J gene is TRBJ1-1, the V gene TRBV9; a possible D gene is TRBD1 (5 bases). CDR3 size: 16 residues. Germline V gives CDR1 SGDLS, CDR2 YYNGEE. Trimming removed 0 bases from V and 3 bases from J, with 15 bases in between. The CDR3, as DNA: TGTGCCAGCAGCGTAGCTCTGGGGGGGTCGGACACTGAAGCTTTCTTT. Amino acids: CASSVALGGSDTEAFF.

The chain uses TRBV30 and TRBJ2-7; 9 bases match TRBD2. Per germline, CDR1 GTSNPN and CDR2 SVGIG (reference sequence). The CDR3 contains 14 residues. The trim removed 1 base at V and 3 bases at J, leaving 4 bases unmatched. In DNA, the CDR3 is TGTGCCTGGAGTGGGGCTAGCGGGAACTACGAGCAGTACTTC. Translating gives CAWSGASGNYEQYF.

This clone was seen just once. The V call is TRBV5-6, the J call TRBJ2-5; TRBD2 matches 7 bases. Germline V gives CDR1 SGHDT, CDR2 YYEEEE. The CDR3 extends over 14 amino acids. V was clipped by 5 bases and J by 3 bases; unmatched bases: 7. CDR3 sequence (DNA): TGTGCCAGCAGTCGACTAGCCTTCGAAGAGACCCAGTACTTC. It encodes CASSRLAFEETQYF.

In its sample, this clone was seen once. The chain combines TRBV6-4 with TRBJ2-3, with a tentative D call TRBD1 (6 bases). V gave up 6 bases and J gave up 1 base, with 11 bases separating them. The CDR3 is 14 residues long. CDR1 is MRHNA, CDR2 SNTAGT, per germline. The CDR3 here is CASSPGTRTDTQYF. The CDR3, as DNA: TGTGCCAGCAGCCCAGGGACACGCACAGATACGCAGTATTTT.

The V gene is TRBV29-1, the J gene TRBJ2-2; D is possibly TRBD1 or TRBD2 (6 bases each). This CDR3 has 14 residues. Between the trimmed V and J ends, which lost 4 bases and 4 bases, there was a span of 13 bases. Germline CDR1 reads SQVTM; CDR2 reads ANQGSEA. The CDR3 sequence is CSVGGGPGTGELFF. The CDR3 nucleotides are TGCAGCGTTGGTGGGGGGCCGGGCACCGGGGAGCTGTTTTTT.

The V call is TRBV18, the J call TRBJ2-1, with D possibly being TRBD2 (6 bases). Deletions cut 3 bases from V and 2 bases from J, with 11 bases between. This CDR3 has 15 residues. Germline CDR1 and CDR2: KGHSH and LQKENI. As DNA, the CDR3 is TGTGCCAGCTCACCGAGGAGGGATCCCTACAATGAGCAGTTCTTC. Protein product: CASSPRRDPYNEQFF.

The rearrangement links TRBV4-2 to TRBJ1-5; D is possibly TRBD1 (6 bases). Trimming removed 0 bases from V and 4 bases from J, with 7 bases in between. CDR3 size: 14 residues. Germline CDR1 reads LGHNA; CDR2 reads YNFKEQ. CDR3 in amino acids: CASSQDDRNQPQHF. The CDR3 DNA reads TGTGCCAGCAGCCAAGATGACAGGAATCAGCCCCAGCATTTT.

In this sample, this clone turned up once. V is TRBV7-2 and J is TRBJ2-3; tentative D call: TRBD2 (6 bases). CDR1 SGHTA and CDR2 FQGNSA come from the germline V gene. Trimming pared 1 base from V and 3 bases from J, leaving 14 bases between. The CDR3 has 16 residues. In nucleotides, the CDR3 is TGTGCCAGCAGCTTAGAACGTGGAGGGTCTACAGATACGCAGTATTTT. It codes for CASSLERGGSTDTQYF.

V usage is TRBV10-2 and J usage is TRBJ2-3; perhaps TRBD2 as D (6 bases). This CDR3 has 15 residues. Germline V gene data show CDR1 as WSHSY and CDR2 as SAAADI. V was pared by 6 bases and J by 4 bases, with 17 bases between. The DNA for the CDR3 is TGCGCCAGCAGCCGGCGGGACCCCATGGCAGATACGCAGTATTTT. Amino acids: CASSRRDPMADTQYF.